Listed here are 8 T cell receptor beta chains from one sample, sequenced in a study of regulatory T cells in long-lasting Graves disease. The TCR beta library used iRepertoire HTBI primers with Arm-PCR amplification of CDR3. A single record per CDR3 protein comes from TCRdb applying MiXCR to the multiplex PCR reads. The table has more than 650,000 distinct CDR3 sequences, around 30% seen once. Time point indicated: persistent/refractory GD, antithyroid drugs over 5 years with positive TRAb. The TCR library used RNA extracted from PBMCs. Sequencing used peripheral blood mononuclear cells (PBMCs), obtained when the disease was refractory, from a patient treated with antithyroid drugs. Source of these receptors: a female donor with Graves disease.

This sequence joins TRBV12-3 or TRBV12-4 and TRBJ1-5; D unclear. V was clipped by 2 bases and J by 2 bases, with 10 bases between them. This CDR3 spans 15 amino acids. CDR3 in amino acids: CASSLRQSGNQPQHF. For the CDR3, the DNA is TGTGCCAGCAGTTTAAGGCAGTCGGGCAATCAGCCCCAGCATTTT.

The chain combines TRBV19 with TRBJ1-2, with TRBD1 matching over 7 bases. The CDR3 consists of 17 residues. Germline assignment: CDR1 LNHDA and CDR2 SQIVND (reference sequence). Trimming took 3 bases from V and 5 from J; bases not matched to a gene: 15. CDR3 sequence: CASSISGTAFDPYGYTF. The CDR3 DNA reads as TGTGCCAGTAGTATTTCCGGGACAGCCTTTGACCCTTATGGCTACACCTTC.

CDR3 amino acids: CASSLDGPSGTYEQFF. CDR3 DNA sequence: TGTGCCAGCAGCTTAGATGGTCCTAGCGGGACTTATGAGCAGTTCTTC. This chain connects TRBV11-3 to TRBJ2-1; 9 bases align to TRBD2. CDR1 and CDR2 from the germline V gene are SGHNT and YENEEA. J lost 8 bases, V lost 0 bases, and 8 bases had no gene match. This CDR3 is built from 16 residues.

The chain recombines TRBV7-9 with TRBJ1-1; D unresolved. Germline lookup yields CDR1 SEHNR and CDR2 FQNEAQ (reference sequence). The CDR3 extends over 12 amino acids. V lost 5 bases and J lost 11, with 15 bases in between. The chain's CDR3 is CASSIEVLGAFF. The DNA for the CDR3 is TGTGCCAGCAGCATAGAGGTTTTGGGCGCTTTCTTT.

Turning to this clonotype: With a much larger clone just one base away, this may be a read error. The chain links TRBV11-2 to TRBJ2-4, with D unclear. Per the germline V gene, CDR1 is SGHAT and CDR2 is FQNNGV. The CDR3 covers 11 residues. CDR3 region: CASSLDARQHF. The CDR3 nucleotides are TGTGCCAGCAGCTTAGATGCGCGTCAGCACTTC.

This chain uses TRBV6-2 or TRBV6-3 with TRBJ1-2; D is uncertain. The CDR3 has 13 residues. CDR1 is MNHEY, CDR2 SVGEGT, per germline. The V and J ends lost 6 bases and 3 bases respectively, with 11 bases between them. The CDR3 DNA reads TGTGCCAGCAGCGAAAACTGGGACTATGGCTACACCTTC. Translated, it gives CASSENWDYGYTF.

This clonotype was seen a handful of times. CDR3 DNA: TGCAGTGCTAGAGATCTTCTGAGCTCCTATAATTCACCCCTCCACTTT. Translation: CSARDLLSSYNSPLHF. This chain joins TRBV20-1 and TRBJ1-6, with D unclear. CDR1 and CDR2 (germline): DFQATT, SNEGSKA (reference sequence). This CDR3 has 16 amino acids. V lost 0 bases and J 0 bases, leaving 9 bases between the germline ends.

This sequence joins TRBV20-1 and TRBJ1-1, with 7 bases identical to TRBD1. CDR1 is DFQATT and CDR2 is SNEGSKA in the germline V gene (reference sequence). The CDR3 consists of 14 residues. The V segment lost 3 bases and the J segment 1 base; nucleotides outside the gene matches: 5. The CDR3 region is CSARETGTNTEAFF. For the CDR3, the DNA is TGCAGTGCTAGGGAGACAGGGACGAACACTGAAGCTTTCTTT.